Following are 14 T cell receptor beta chains from one sample sequenced in a study of T cells in localized non-small cell lung cancer. Profiled with immunoSEQ multiplex PCR; TCRdb holds only in-frame clones, not every one. The repertoire includes about 78,000 clones, approximately 84% of them detected once, and 2.5% to 3% sits in the top ten. This specimen was peripheral blood, taken before any cancer treatment. The receptors shown here come from a man aged 40 to 75 with stage I lung adenocarcinoma.

The J gene is TRBJ1-3, the V gene TRBV7-2, with D possibly being TRBD1 (6 bases). V dropped 4 bases and J dropped 5 bases, with 12 bases sitting between them. The CDR3 contains 14 residues. CDR1 and CDR2 (germline): SGHTA, FQGNSA. CDR3 region: CASSSRTDRNTIYF. CDR3 sequence (DNA): TGTGCCAGCAGCTCCCGGACAGACCGAAACACCATATATTTT.

This rearrangement joins TRBV7-8 to TRBJ2-5; TRBD2 matches 12 bases. The germline V gene encodes CDR1 SGHVS and CDR2 FQNEAQ. The CDR3 has 17 amino acids. J was trimmed by 7 bases and V by 4 bases; bases with no gene match: 13. CDR3 nucleotide sequence: TGTGCCAGCAGCTGGACTAGCGGGGAGTATTCTCACGGGACCCAGTACTTC. Its protein product is CASSWTSGEYSHGTQYF. The whole variable domain, remainder taken from reference TRBV7-8 and TRBJ2-5, is GAGVSQSPRYKVAKRGQDVALRCDPISGHVSLFWYQQALGQGPEFLTYFQNEAQLDKSGLPSDRFFAERPEGSVSTLKIQRTQQEDSAVYLCASSWTSGEYSHGTQYFGPGTRLLVL.

This clone was recorded only once. The chain uses TRBV7-2 and TRBJ2-5; 8 bases are a match to TRBD2. J was trimmed by 5 bases and V by 6 bases; bases with no gene match: 11. Germline V lookup: CDR1 SGHTA, CDR2 FQGNSA. The CDR3 loop spans 15 amino acids. The CDR3, as DNA: TGTGCCAGCAGTTTAAGCGGGAGCCTTATGGAGACCCAGTACTTC. As protein: CASSLSGSLMETQYF.

The chain recombines TRBV5-1 with TRBJ2-1; D remains ambiguous. The ends were cut back, 0 bases at V and 8 bases at J, with 9 bases in the middle. This CDR3 is built from 13 residues. Germline CDR1 reads SGHRS; CDR2 reads YFSETQ. CDR3 in amino acids: CASSLALGDEQFF. As DNA, the CDR3 is TGCGCCAGCAGCTTGGCCTTAGGCGATGAGCAGTTCTTC. The full variable domain, rest sourced from reference TRBV5-1 and TRBJ2-1, is KAGVTQTPRYLIKTRGQQVTLSCSPISGHRSVSWYQQTPGQGLQFLFEYFSETQRNKGNFPGRFSGRQFSNSRSEMNVSTLELGDSALYLCASSLALGDEQFFGPGTRLTVL.

The V call is TRBV7-2, the J call TRBJ2-1, with 10 bases that match TRBD2. This CDR3 has 14 residues. Germline-derived CDR1 and CDR2 are SGHTA and FQGNSA. Trimming took 5 bases from V and 4 from J; bases not matched to a gene: 2. The DNA for the CDR3 is TGTGCCAGCAGCCAGCGGGGGGGATACAATGAGCAGTTCTTC. This sequence encodes CASSQRGGYNEQFF.

This rearrangement joins TRBV5-6 to TRBJ2-2; 11 nucleotides agree with TRBD2. This CDR3 has 18 residues. V was clipped by 2 bases and J by 2 bases; unmatched bases: 8. CDR1 is SGHDT and CDR2 is YYEEEE in the germline V gene. The CDR3 here is CASSLPGLAGLNTGELFF. The CDR3 DNA follows: TGTGCCAGCAGCTTACCAGGACTAGCGGGCTTAAACACCGGGGAGCTGTTTTTT.

The J gene is TRBJ2-7, the V gene TRBV15; D ambiguous. Germline lookup yields CDR1 LNHNV and CDR2 YYDKDF (reference sequence). With 0 bases removed from V and 2 bases from J, the gap between germline ends came to 11 bases. The CDR3 runs 15 residues. CDR3 residues: CATSRDTPSTYEQYF. As DNA, the CDR3 is TGTGCCACCAGCAGAGATACACCAAGTACCTACGAGCAGTACTTC.

This chain joins TRBV7-9 and TRBJ1-1; 7 nucleotides match TRBD1. CDR1 and CDR2 from the germline V gene are SEHNR and FQNEAQ (reference sequence). Unmatched junction bases numbered 15, after V lost 5 bases and J lost 3 bases. The CDR3 is 17 amino acids. CDR3 coding DNA: TGTGCCAGCAGCACCTACACAGGGGCCGCCGAAGACACTGAAGCTTTCTTT. Residues: CASSTYTGAAEDTEAFF. The complete variable domain, with remaining parts taken from reference TRBV7-9 and TRBJ1-1, reads DTGVSQNPRHKITKRGQNVTFRCDPISEHNRLYWYRQTLGQGPEFLTYFQNEAQLEKSRLLSDRFSAERPKGSFSTLEIQRTEQGDSAMYLCASSTYTGAAEDTEAFFGQGTRLTVV.

The J gene is TRBJ2-7, the V gene TRBV30, with 7 bases fitting TRBD2. This CDR3 region has 17 residues. V was clipped by 0 bases and J by 3 bases; unmatched bases: 14. The germline gives CDR1 GTSNPN, CDR2 SVGIG (reference sequence). The CDR3 reads CAWSVSPVRGGFYEQYF. CDR3 in DNA: TGTGCCTGGAGTGTATCCCCAGTTCGCGGGGGATTCTACGAGCAGTACTTC.

The rearrangement links TRBV4-3 to TRBJ1-1; a weak D match, TRBD1 (5 bases). From germline, CDR1 is LGHNA and CDR2 YSLEER. Deletions cut 0 bases from V and 4 bases from J, with 12 bases between. The CDR3 covers 15 residues. CDR3 sequence (DNA): TGCGCCAGCAGCCAAGATCCCAGGGATCGCACTGAAGCTTTCTTT. Protein product: CASSQDPRDRTEAFF.

This chain connects TRBV15 to TRBJ2-3, with a tentative D call TRBD2 (6 bases). This CDR3 region has 13 residues. In germline, CDR1 is LNHNV, CDR2 YYDKDF (reference sequence). V was pared by 6 bases and J by 10 bases, with 17 bases between. This CDR3 is CATRLEGIRAQYF. The CDR3 region has the DNA TGTGCCACCAGACTGGAGGGGATACGGGCGCAGTATTTT.

Details on this clone: The sample has other DNA sequences that encode this CDR3 too. The chain combines TRBV28 with TRBJ2-7; D call uncertain. The ends were cut back, 3 bases at V and 3 bases at J, with 3 bases in the middle. The V gene's germline CDR1 is MDHEN and CDR2 SYDVKM. The CDR3 has 11 residues. CDR3 coding DNA: TGTGCCAGCAGTTTGTTCTACGAGCAGTACTTC. Translated: CASSLFYEQYF.

This clone occurred once. The gene calls are TRBV27 and TRBJ2-1, with 11 nucleotides matching TRBD2. The junction had 16 bases not matched to a gene; V was cut back by 0 bases and J by 9 bases. The germline gives CDR1 MNHEY, CDR2 SMNVEV (reference sequence). This CDR3 is 19 amino acids long. DNA of the CDR3: TGTGCCAGCAGTTTATCGGCACTAGCGGGAGCGGGGGGCAGGGGTGAGCAGTTCTTC. It encodes CASSLSALAGAGGRGEQFF.

The chain uses TRBV18 and TRBJ2-5; TRBD2 matches 15 bases. CDR1 is KGHSH, CDR2 LQKENI, per germline. V shed 3 bases and J 3 bases; nucleotides not matched to a gene: 11. This CDR3 has 19 amino acids. In nucleotides, the CDR3 is TGTGCCAGCTCACCCCCGGGACTAGCGGGGGGATCGACCAAAGAGACCCAGTACTTC. Protein product: CASSPPGLAGGSTKETQYF.